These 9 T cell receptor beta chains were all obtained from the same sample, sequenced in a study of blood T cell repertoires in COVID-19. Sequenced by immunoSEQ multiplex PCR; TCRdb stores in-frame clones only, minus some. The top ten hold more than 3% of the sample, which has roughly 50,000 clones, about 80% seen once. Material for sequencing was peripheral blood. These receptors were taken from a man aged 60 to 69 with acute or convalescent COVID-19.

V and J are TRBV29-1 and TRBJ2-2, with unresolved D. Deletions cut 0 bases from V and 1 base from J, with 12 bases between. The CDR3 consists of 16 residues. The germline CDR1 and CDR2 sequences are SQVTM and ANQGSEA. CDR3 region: CSVEDRGGRNTGELFF. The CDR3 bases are TGCAGCGTTGAAGATCGCGGCGGTCGGAACACCGGGGAGCTGTTTTTT.

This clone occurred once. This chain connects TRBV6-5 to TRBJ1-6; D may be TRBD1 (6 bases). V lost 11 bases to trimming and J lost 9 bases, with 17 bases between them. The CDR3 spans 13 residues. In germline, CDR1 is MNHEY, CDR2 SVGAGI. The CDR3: CASSQGYSSPLHF. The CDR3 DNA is TGTGCCTCCTCACAGGGCTACTCTTCACCCCTCCACTTT.

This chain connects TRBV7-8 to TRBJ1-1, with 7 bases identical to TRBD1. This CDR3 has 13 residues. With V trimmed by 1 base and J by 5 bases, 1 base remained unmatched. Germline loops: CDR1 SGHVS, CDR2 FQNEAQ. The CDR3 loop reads CASSLEGATEAFF. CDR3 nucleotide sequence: TGTGCCAGCAGCTTAGAGGGGGCAACTGAAGCTTTCTTT.

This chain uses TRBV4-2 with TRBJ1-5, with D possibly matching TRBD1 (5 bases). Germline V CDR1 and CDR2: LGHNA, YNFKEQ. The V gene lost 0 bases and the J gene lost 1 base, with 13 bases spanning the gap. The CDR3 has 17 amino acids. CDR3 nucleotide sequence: TGTGCCAGCAGCCAAGATAAGGAGGGGCGAAGCAATCAGCCCCAGCATTTT. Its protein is CASSQDKEGRSNQPQHF.

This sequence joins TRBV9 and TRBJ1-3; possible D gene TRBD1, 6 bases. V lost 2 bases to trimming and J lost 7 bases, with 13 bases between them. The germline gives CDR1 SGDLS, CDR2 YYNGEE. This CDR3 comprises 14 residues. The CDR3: CASSVTGLGNTIYF. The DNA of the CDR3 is TGTGCCAGCAGCGTCACAGGGTTAGGCAACACCATATATTTT. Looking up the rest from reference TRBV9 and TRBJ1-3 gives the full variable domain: DSGVTQTPKHLITATGQRVTLRCSPRSGDLSVYWYQQSLDQGLQFLIQYYNGEERAKGNILERFSAQQFPDLHSELNLSSLELGDSALYFCASSVTGLGNTIYFGEGSWLTVV.

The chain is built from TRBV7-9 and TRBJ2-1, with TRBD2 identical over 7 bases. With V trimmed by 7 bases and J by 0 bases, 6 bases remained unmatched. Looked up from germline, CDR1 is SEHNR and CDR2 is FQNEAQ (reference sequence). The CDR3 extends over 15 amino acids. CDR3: CASTGSGTSYNEQFF. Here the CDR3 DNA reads TGTGCCAGCACAGGGAGCGGGACCTCCTACAATGAGCAGTTCTTC.

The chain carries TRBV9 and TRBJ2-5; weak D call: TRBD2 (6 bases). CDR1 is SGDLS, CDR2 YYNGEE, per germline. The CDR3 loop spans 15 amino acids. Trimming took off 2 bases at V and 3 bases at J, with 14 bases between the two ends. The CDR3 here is CASSVEGRVEETQYF. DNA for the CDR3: TGTGCCAGCAGCGTGGAGGGCAGGGTAGAAGAGACCCAGTACTTC. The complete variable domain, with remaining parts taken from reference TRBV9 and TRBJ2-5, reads DSGVTQTPKHLITATGQRVTLRCSPRSGDLSVYWYQQSLDQGLQFLIQYYNGEERAKGNILERFSAQQFPDLHSELNLSSLELGDSALYFCASSVEGRVEETQYFGPGTRLLVL.

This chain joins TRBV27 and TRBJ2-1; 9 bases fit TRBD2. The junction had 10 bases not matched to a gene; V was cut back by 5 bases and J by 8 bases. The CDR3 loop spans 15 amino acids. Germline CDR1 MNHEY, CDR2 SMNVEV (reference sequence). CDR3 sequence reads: CASSNHAGGPDEQFF. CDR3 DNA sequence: TGTGCCAGCAGTAACCACGCGGGAGGGCCAGATGAGCAGTTCTTC.

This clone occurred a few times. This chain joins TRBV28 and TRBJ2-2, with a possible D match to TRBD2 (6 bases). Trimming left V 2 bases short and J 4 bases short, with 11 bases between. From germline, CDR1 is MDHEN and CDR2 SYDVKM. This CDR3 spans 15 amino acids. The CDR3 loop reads CASSLAEGSTGELFF. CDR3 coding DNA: TGTGCCAGCAGTTTAGCGGAGGGGAGCACCGGGGAGCTGTTTTTT.